This entry describes one T cell receptor (beta chain). What it recognizes is unknown. This CDR3 spans 13 amino acids. CDR1 SGHTA and CDR2 FQGNSA come from the germline V gene. Trimming removed 5 bases at V and 3 bases at J, with 7 bases between. For the second PCR, which ran for roughly 7 to 11 cycles, a sample-barcoded 5' primer and a J-beta primer mix were used. A tag from a template-switch adaptor with 12 random nucleotides marked each cDNA molecule. TCRdb recomputed calls from the 5' RACE reads with MiXCR, one row per CDR3 protein. The table records about 1.5 million distinct CDR3 sequences, about 45% of them present only once. This record belongs to a study of blood T cells in healthy people across ages. Study findings and constraints: As naive T cell percentage varied, TCR beta diversity correlated strongly with it. The long-lived group displayed more naive CD4+ cells, plus higher diversity, than the aged donors did.

Total RNA amounts of at least 5.5 micrograms were extracted per sample. The sequence was obtained from a woman younger than 35 in good health. Sequenced sample: blood. V is TRBV7-2 and J is TRBJ2-2; D gene uncertain. The CDR3 DNA sequence: TGTGCCAGCAGCGCTACATACACCGGGGAGCTGTTTTTT. The encoded protein is CASSATYTGELFF.